A selection of T cell receptor beta chains follows, all from one sample in a study of vaccination and CD4 T cells after COVID-19. TCRdb used MiXCR to reprocess the PCR reads, holding one entry per CDR3 protein. The sample carries under 30,000 distinct CDR3 sequences, 49% recorded once. Sequences were derived from CD4+ T cells from blood, sampled about 7 months after SARS-CoV-2 vaccination. These receptors all stem from a human donor who had recovered from COVID-19. The CDR3 runs from the conserved cysteine through the conserved F or W. Each record gives: J gene, clone size, V gene, D gene, CDR3 DNA, CDR3 protein. D genes are given only for firm matches. The listing skips clone size in some rows; elsewhere it reads once, few, many or a size class.

TRBJ2-1,.,TRBV7-3,.,TGTGCCAGCAGTAAGACCCCCCGTTCCTACAATGAGCAGTTCTTC,CASSKTPRSYNEQFF
TRBJ1-6,.,TRBV15,TRBD1,TGTGCCACCAGTCAGGGGACAGTCTATAATTCACCCCTCCACTTT,CATSQGTVYNSPLHF
TRBJ2-2,.,TRBV7-3,.,TGTGCCAGCAGCTTCTACAAAGATGCCGGGGAGCTGTTTTTT,CASSFYKDAGELFF
TRBJ2-1,.,TRBV6-1,.,TGTGCCAGCAAGGGGAGTGCTCGAAATGAGCAGTTCTTC,CASKGSARNEQFF
TRBJ1-2,.,TRBV28,TRBD1,TGTGCCAGCAGGTTTTGGGTGGGACAGGACCCCTATGGCTACACCTTC,CASRFWVGQDPYGYTF
TRBJ2-3,.,TRBV7-3,TRBD2,TGTGCCAGCAGCCCGGGACTAAACACAGATACGCAGTATTTT,CASSPGLNTDTQYF
TRBJ2-5,.,TRBV5-1,TRBD2,TGCGCCAGCAGTACCGGACTAGCGGGAGGGGAGACCCAGTACTTC,CASSTGLAGGETQYF
TRBJ1-1,.,TRBV28,.,TGTGCCAGCAGTTTTTCCAGGGGCACTGAAGCTTTCTTT,CASSFSRGTEAFF
TRBJ2-7,.,TRBV29-1,TRBD2,TGCAGCGTTGAGGCGGGGGGGTTCTACGAGCAGTACTTC,CSVEAGGFYEQYF
TRBJ1-2,few,TRBV10-3,.,TGTGCCATCGGAGGGGGACTCGTATCCCCCGACTATGGCTACACCTTC,CAIGGGLVSPDYGYTF
TRBJ2-2,once,TRBV6-2/TRBV6-3,TRBD2,TGTGCCAGCAGTCCAATACTAGCGGGAGCCGGGGAGCTGTTTTTT,CASSPILAGAGELFF
TRBJ2-5,.,TRBV6-1,TRBD2,TGTGCCAGCAGTGAAGCTCTAGCGGGAGGGATTTCCGGAGAGACCCAGTACTTC,CASSEALAGGISGETQYF
TRBJ2-1,.,TRBV28,.,TGTGCCAGCAGTTTGACTCACTCCTCCTACAATGAGCAGTTCTTC,CASSLTHSSYNEQFF
TRBJ2-7,.,TRBV20-1,TRBD2,TGCAGTGCTTCAACGGGACTAGCTCCCTACGAGCAGTACTTC,CSASTGLAPYEQYF
TRBJ2-3,few,TRBV28,.,TGTGCCAGCAGCTTGACAGGTCTCACAGATACGCAGTATTTT,CASSLTGLTDTQYF
TRBJ2-1,.,TRBV5-1,.,TGCGCCAGCAGCCTCGGGGTCGCCCTCTCCTACAATGAGCAGTTCTTC,CASSLGVALSYNEQFF
TRBJ2-3,.,TRBV27,TRBD2,TGTGCCAGCAGTTTATGGGAGGGAGAGGGAGATACGCAGTATTTT,CASSLWEGEGDTQYF
TRBJ2-7,.,TRBV6-1,.,TGTGCCAGCAGTCCGTGGGGTGGAGGGGGCCACTACGAGCAGTACTTC,CASSPWGGGGHYEQYF
TRBJ2-2,.,TRBV27,.,TGTGCCAGCAGTTTATCCCGCTGGGCCGGGGAGCTGTTTTTT,CASSLSRWAGELFF
TRBJ2-7,.,TRBV10-1,.,TGCGCCAGCAGTGAGTCGTCCGGGGGTGGCAACGAGCAGTACTTC,CASSESSGGGNEQYF
TRBJ2-3,.,TRBV19,.,TGTGCCAGTTCGAGCGGCCGCACAGATACGCAGTATTTT,CASSSGRTDTQYF
TRBJ1-1,once,TRBV10-1,.,TGCGCCAGCAGTGGGACCTACACTGAAGCTTTCTTT,CASSGTYTEAFF
TRBJ2-7,once,TRBV28,TRBD1,TGTGCCAGCAGTTTCCACTCGGGCGACAGGGTCGAGCAGTACTTC,CASSFHSGDRVEQYF
TRBJ2-5,once,TRBV4-1,TRBD2,TGCGCCAGCAGCCTGTCGGTACTAGCGGGAGCTGAGACCCAGTACTTC,CASSLSVLAGAETQYF
TRBJ1-3,.,TRBV20-1,.,TGCAGTGCTAGTCCCAGTCTCTCTGGAAACACCATATATTTT,CSASPSLSGNTIYF
TRBJ1-6,once,TRBV7-2,.,TGTGCCAGCAGTCCGTCCTATTTAAGGGTCCCTCAGTTACCCCTCCACTTT,CASSPSYLRVPQLPLHF
TRBJ2-1,.,TRBV11-2,TRBD2,TGTGCCAGCAGTCCCGGGGGGTTTCGGAATGAGCAGTTCTTC,CASSPGGFRNEQFF
TRBJ2-3,.,TRBV7-2,.,TGTGCCAGCAGCTTAGCAGGGGTCGAGACAGATACGCAGTATTTT,CASSLAGVETDTQYF
TRBJ2-2,.,TRBV24-1,.,TGTGCCACCAGTGACACGACACAAGGGGACACCGGGGAGCTGTTTTTT,CATSDTTQGDTGELFF
TRBJ2-1,.,TRBV7-9,TRBD2,TGTGCCAGCAGCTTAAGCGGGACCGTCTACAATGAGCAGTTCTTC,CASSLSGTVYNEQFF
TRBJ1-5,.,TRBV2,.,TGTGCCAGCAGTCAGGAGGGAGGTGGGCGGAATCAGCCCCAGCATTTT,CASSQEGGGRNQPQHF
TRBJ1-1,few,TRBV28,.,TGTGCCAGCAGGGGGGCGATGAACACTGAAGCTTTCTTT,CASRGAMNTEAFF
TRBJ2-7,.,TRBV20-1,.,TGCAGTGCTAGAGATCGGCGGGGAAGCTACGAGCAGTACTTC,CSARDRRGSYEQYF
TRBJ2-7,.,TRBV19,.,TGTGCCAGTAGTATCGGGCTAGTAACGAGCCAGTACTTC,CASSIGLVTSQYF
TRBJ2-7,.,TRBV7-8,.,TGTGCCAGCAGCTTAGGGTTTCTAGAGCAGTACTTC,CASSLGFLEQYF
TRBJ2-7,.,TRBV12-3/TRBV12-4,.,TGTGCCAGCAGTTTAACTGCCTACGAGCAGTACTTC,CASSLTAYEQYF
TRBJ2-3,.,TRBV19,.,TGTGCCAGTACCCCCAGCGGCTTCCGGGGAGATACGCAGTATTTT,CASTPSGFRGDTQYF
TRBJ2-3,few,TRBV20-1,TRBD2,TGCAGTGCTAGGGAGAGCGGGATTACGCAGTATTTT,CSARESGITQYF
TRBJ2-5,.,TRBV20-1,TRBD2,TGCAGTGCTCGGTTTAGCGGGAGGGAGACCCAGTACTTC,CSARFSGRETQYF
TRBJ1-6,few,TRBV10-3,TRBD1,TGTGCCATCAGTGACCAAAAGGGGCAGGGGGCGCGTTCACCCCTCCACTTT,CAISDQKGQGARSPLHF
TRBJ2-7,.,TRBV20-1,.,TGCAGTGGAGGAGGGGGGTACGAGCAGTACTTC,CSGGGGYEQYF
TRBJ1-3,.,TRBV15,TRBD1,TGTGCCACCAGCGGAACTTCAGGGGGCTCTGGAAACACCATATATTTT,CATSGTSGGSGNTIYF
TRBJ1-5,.,TRBV20-1,.,TGCAGTGCTAGAAGAGCAGGGGCGGGTAGCAATCAGCCCCAGCATTTT,CSARRAGAGSNQPQHF
TRBJ2-2,few,TRBV7-9,.,TGTGCCAGCAGCTTAGTATACACCGGGGAGCTGTTTTTT,CASSLVYTGELFF
TRBJ2-1,.,TRBV20-1,TRBD2,TGCAGCGCAGGGCCATTTCAGCGGGAGGCCTACAATGAGCAGTTCTTC,CSAGPFQREAYNEQFF
TRBJ1-1,.,TRBV6-5,.,TGTGCCAGCAGTTACTCGTGGACAGAGAACACTGAAGCTTTCTTT,CASSYSWTENTEAFF
TRBJ2-1,.,TRBV6-4,TRBD1,TGTGCCAGCAGTGACGGACAGGGCTCCTACAATGAGCAGTTCTTC,CASSDGQGSYNEQFF
TRBJ2-7,.,TRBV25-1,.,TGTGCCAGCAGTGGCGTTAATAGCAGGGGCGAGCAGTACTTC,CASSGVNSRGEQYF
TRBJ1-6,few,TRBV7-6,.,TGTGCCAGCAGCGTGGGAGTTTATAATTCACCCCTCCACTTT,CASSVGVYNSPLHF
TRBJ2-2,once,TRBV6-1,.,TGTGCCAGCAGCCGGCTTTGGGGTTCAGGTTTTACCGGGGAGCTGTTTTTT,CASSRLWGSGFTGELFF
TRBJ2-1,.,TRBV7-6,.,TGTGCCAGCAGCTTAGGCGGTGATTACAATGAGCAGTTCTTC,CASSLGGDYNEQFF
TRBJ1-5,few,TRBV28,.,TGTGCCAGCAGTTTAAGTCTCCAGCCCCAGCATTTT,CASSLSLQPQHF